This T cell receptor (beta chain) originates from a study of spatial heterogeneity in lung cancer. On this clonotype: Its matching antigen is unknown.

TCRdb re-called the 5' RACE reads through MiXCR, storing one row per CDR3 protein. Of around 48,000 distinct CDR3 sequences in the sample, less than 6% were seen once. Germline CDR1 reads SGHVS; CDR2 reads FQNEAQ. The CDR3 has 16 residues. The V segment lost 1 base and the J segment 8 bases; nucleotides outside the gene matches: 10. This sample's time point: sample taken at primary tumor resection. Whole RNA was taken from tumor, nontumor lung or frozen PBMC; it was then sequenced unsorted. Overall study results and limits: Expanded tumor TCRs that were ubiquitous appeared in blood more at resection than follow-up.

The sequencing here drew on PBMCs, taken at surgery. The clonotype was recovered from a male donor with early-stage non-small cell lung cancer. The chain has TRBV7-8 and TRBJ2-1; 8 bases map to TRBD2. This CDR3 reads CASSLVNGRAIYEQFF. In DNA, the CDR3 is TGTGCCAGCAGCTTAGTCAACGGGAGGGCCATTTATGAGCAGTTCTTC.